This TCR beta chain was sequenced in a study of T cells in Graves' hyperthyroidism and ophthalmopathy (dated by TCRdb to between 2019 and 2020). About the full investigation: Peripheral blood samples were taken at initial diagnosis, before any treatment was given. To identify TCR V-J signatures that set the groups apart, the researchers used a discovery cohort of 90 to 100 patients, made up of 43 with Graves' ophthalmopathy and around 58 with stable Graves' hyperthyroidism. In about six Graves' hyperthyroidism patients, the study also compared T-cell repertoires from thyroid tissue with T-cell repertoires from blood. Prospective prediction of ophthalmopathy was tested in an independent validation cohort of approximately 19 hyperthyroidism patients and roughly 16 patients who later progressed to ophthalmopathy. After blood sampling, hyperthyroidism patients were treated with methimazole at a starting dose of 30 mg daily, and ophthalmopathy patients were treated with high-dose intravenous methylprednisolone. According to the paper, TCR Vbeta CDR3 sequencing was carried out on 135 peripheral blood samples, which came from 40 to 45 ophthalmopathy, 75 to 80 hyperthyroidism and approximately 17 progressor patients. The 85 to 100 discovery patients were divided at random into training and test sets in a 7:3 ratio. Summary of the overall study and its limitations: No statistical method was used to fix the sample size in advance, and group allocation was not hidden from the investigators. During validation, the model predicted progression to ophthalmopathy a median of roughly six months ahead of onset, with approximately 71% sensitivity and roughly 75% specificity. Most expanded thyroid clonotypes (frequency above 0.001) were also detected in blood, a finding suggesting that blood repertoires may reflect thyroid immune responses. A 13 V-J signature model separated ophthalmopathy from stable hyperthyroidism, with around 88% sensitivity and around 84% specificity in cross-validation and 80%/75% in testing.

Inclusive of the bounding cysteine and phenylalanine, the CDR3 is 14 residues long. The kept DNA is CDR3 alone, 42 bases in frame from the first base. Clipping removes 4 bases from V and 3 bases from J, with 3 as the unmatched junction base count. According to the germline V gene, CDR1 reads MNHNS and CDR2 reads SASEGT. Amplification of TCR beta CDR3 regions was carried out from RNA transcripts. A first-round RT-PCR of the TCR CDR3 used the HTBI primer set with the Qiagen OneStep RT-PCR kit. A second multiplex PCR round built the libraries, followed by size selection and purification. Paired-end sequencing of the libraries was performed with 100 bp reads on an Illumina HiSeq2000. Per the original workflow: SOAPnuke was used to process the raw data, throwing out any read that contained adapters or uncalled bases, had a mean Phred below 15, or lacked an exact constant-primer or identifier match. COPE v1.2.5 was used to merge high-quality paired reads, and clonotypes were defined as unique nucleotide sequences. MiTCR v1.1 was used to align clonotypes to the IMGT TRBV, TRBD and TRBJ reference segments. Analysis was restricted to V-J combinations with a frequency above 0.0001, which covered 98% to 99.2% of repertoires. A TCS score was defined as the ratio between F50 (clonal expansion) and ExV (chaos), using BLOSUM62-based TCRdist between CDR3 peptides within each V-J. Welch's t-statistics and random forest reduced approximately 520 V-J features to around 14, which were used in a naive Bayes classifier (R e1071). TCRdb trimmed public reads at Q25 via fastp, called clones via MiXCR and kept in-frame beta chains. Rows are unified per CDR3 protein, each entry keeping the most common DNA and genes. The V and J calls, along with clone size, are taken from TCRdb and not from the paper's own processing. The sample data list a few hundred thousand distinct CDR3 sequences, and around 15% of these were observed just once. About 14% of the sample is in the top ten clones.

This clonotype was recorded a few times. No antigen is known for it. No much larger clone is present one base from it, and per-base qualities are unavailable. Graves' hyperthyroidism was defined as stable when no progression to ophthalmopathy occurred over 18 months of follow-up. Hyperthyroidism patients were newly diagnosed, with disease duration under 2 months, and aged 18 to 65 years. Any patient with an uncontrolled infection, another autoimmune disease, pregnancy or lactation was excluded. Diagnoses were based on clinical symptoms, serum thyroxine and TRAb, thyroid ultrasound and orbital computed tomography. PBMCs were isolated from 7.5 to 10 ml of fresh peripheral blood by Ficoll-Paque density gradient centrifugation. Trizol reagent was used to extract total RNA, and RNA quality was then checked on an Agilent 2100 Bioanalyzer.

The source of this sequence is a woman in her thirties or forties with Graves' hyperthyroidism. The rearranged segments are TRBV6-1 and TRBJ1-5; 7 bases in the middle match TRBD1. The sample consisted of blood. The nucleotide sequence reads as follows: TGTGCCAGCAGTGGGACAGGCTACAATCAGCCCCAGCATTTT. The encoded protein is CASSGTGYNQPQHF.